Listed below are T cell receptor beta chains from one sample, sequenced in a study of identical twins. TCRdb used MiXCR to reprocess the 5' RACE reads, holding one entry per CDR3 protein. The table records 1,800,000 or so distinct CDR3 sequences, about 31% of them present only once. The sequenced sample consisted of cord blood. Receptors were obtained from a newborn girl in good health. CDR3s include the opening cysteine and the closing phenylalanine or tryptophan. D genes are given only for firm matches. Only part of the rows carry a size: once, few, many, or a class if the clone is expanded.

d_call	cdr3_length	clone_size	v_call	j_call	cdr3_aa	cdr3_nt
NA	14	NA	TRBV2	TRBJ1-5	CASSEGRANQPQHF	TGTGCCAGCAGTGAGGGAAGGGCCAATCAGCCCCAGCATTTT
TRBD2	14	NA	TRBV20-1	TRBJ2-4	CSARGGRAVNIQYF	TGCAGTGCTAGAGGCGGGAGAGCCGTAAACATTCAGTACTTC
NA	13	few	TRBV12-5	TRBJ1-1	CASARKGGTEAFF	TGTGCTAGTGCCCGCAAGGGGGGCACTGAAGCTTTCTTT
NA	15	NA	TRBV5-1	TRBJ1-1	CASSLEGYEVTEAFF	TGCGCCAGCAGCTTGGAGGGATATGAGGTCACTGAAGCTTTCTTT
NA	15	NA	TRBV2	TRBJ1-2	CASSDTRQAHYGYTF	TGTGCCAGCAGTGATACGCGGCAAGCCCACTATGGCTACACCTTC
NA	15	NA	TRBV4-1	TRBJ2-5	CASSHVYLYQETQYF	TGCGCCAGCAGCCATGTCTATTTATACCAAGAGACCCAGTACTTC
NA	13	many	TRBV7-6	TRBJ2-1	CASSLGGPNEQFF	TGTGCCAGCAGCTTAGGAGGACCCAATGAGCAGTTCTTC
TRBD2	15	NA	TRBV7-2	TRBJ2-7	CASSLLAVFYNEQYF	TGTGCCAGCAGCTTACTAGCGGTTTTCTACAATGAGCAGTACTTC
TRBD1	14	NA	TRBV20-1	TRBJ1-2	CSARQGAKPYGYTF	TGCAGTGCTAGGCAGGGGGCGAAACCCTATGGCTACACCTTC
NA	13	many	TRBV5-1	TRBJ2-3	CASSPLPPDTQYF	TGCGCCAGCAGCCCTCTTCCCCCAGATACGCAGTATTTT
TRBD2	14	NA	TRBV12-3/TRBV12-4	TRBJ2-3	CASSFGGSGGTQYF	TGTGCCAGCAGTTTCGGCGGGAGTGGAGGTACGCAGTATTTT
NA	15	NA	TRBV12-3/TRBV12-4	TRBJ1-5	CASSLGRGSNRPQHF	TGTGCCAGCAGTTTGGGCAGGGGTAGCAATCGGCCCCAGCATTTT
NA	15	few	TRBV12-3/TRBV12-4	TRBJ2-1	CASSLGESVYNEQFF	TGTGCCAGCAGTTTGGGGGAGTCCGTCTACAATGAGCAGTTCTTC
NA	13	NA	TRBV4-1	TRBJ2-7	CASSHAKGYEQYF	TGCGCCAGCAGCCACGCCAAGGGATACGAGCAGTACTTC
NA	15	NA	TRBV13	TRBJ2-2	CASSFKGTGTGELFF	TGTGCCAGCAGCTTCAAAGGGACTGGCACCGGGGAGCTGTTTTTT
TRBD1	14	NA	TRBV20-1	TRBJ1-6	CSARLDREGGTPHF	TGCAGTGCTAGGCTTGACAGGGAGGGAGGGACCCCCCACTTT
NA	15	NA	TRBV7-2	TRBJ1-3	CASSLVSVSGNTIYF	TGTGCCAGCAGCTTAGTTTCAGTCTCTGGAAACACCATATATTTT
NA	14	NA	TRBV4-2	TRBJ1-3	CASSQDGIGNTIYF	TGTGCCAGCAGCCAAGACGGAATTGGAAACACCATATATTTT
TRBD2	15	NA	TRBV20-1	TRBJ2-5	CSARGTSGVNGEQYF	TGCAGTGCTAGGGGGACTAGCGGGGTTAATGGGGAGCAGTACTTC
NA	17	many	TRBV10-3	TRBJ2-4	CAISESLLGLAKNIQYF	TGTGCCATCAGTGAGTCCCTCCTCGGACTAGCCAAAAACATTCAGTACTTC
TRBD1	19	NA	TRBV4-2	TRBJ1-1	CASSQNLDRWTGVNTEAFF	TGTGCCAGCAGCCAAAACCTCGATAGGTGGACAGGAGTGAACACTGAAGCTTTCTTT
NA	14	NA	TRBV14	TRBJ1-1	CVSSQVSRNTEAFF	TGTGTCAGCAGCCAAGTATCCCGGAACACTGAAGCTTTCTTT